The next 11 T cell receptor beta chains were all read from a single sample in a study of T cells in localized non-small cell lung cancer. The repertoire was sequenced with immunoSEQ multiplex PCR; TCRdb's copy has only in-frame clones and lacks some. The sample includes thousands of clones, about 32% seen only once; the top ten take 13% to 15%. The source material was lung tumor tissue, sampled before any cancer treatment. Receptors originate from a man between 40 and 75 years old with stage II lung adenocarcinoma.

The CDR3 DNA is TGTGCCAGCACCAATCAGGGGACATTGACGCCTGAAGCTTTCTTT. Translation: CASTNQGTLTPEAFF. The chain combines TRBV6-8 with TRBJ1-1; TRBD1 is a possible D gene (6 bases). The CDR3 consists of 15 residues. The V and J ends lost 7 bases and 6 bases respectively, with 21 bases between them. Germline CDR1 MNHGY, CDR2 SAAAGT.

This clone is medium-sized by share. The chain combines TRBV11-3 with TRBJ1-5; 9 positions agree with TRBD1. The germline CDR1 and CDR2 sequences are SGHNT and YENEEA. The CDR3 is 16 residues long. V shed 5 bases and J 5 bases; nucleotides not matched to a gene: 10. CDR3 residues: CASSLSGTGYYQPQHF. DNA of the CDR3: TGTGCCAGCAGCCTTTCCGGGACAGGGTATTATCAGCCCCAGCATTTT.

The rearrangement links TRBV11-3 to TRBJ1-2, with a possible D match to TRBD1 (6 bases). V gave up 1 base and J gave up 8 bases, with 17 bases separating them. Germline CDR1 is SGHNT and CDR2 is YENEEA. This CDR3 spans 15 amino acids. CDR3 region: CASSLVEGVRRGYTF. In DNA form, the CDR3 reads TGTGCCAGCAGCTTAGTCGAGGGGGTCAGGCGCGGCTACACCTTC. Full variable domain (rest looked up from reference TRBV11-3 and TRBJ1-2): EAGVVQSPRYKIIEKKQPVAFWCNPISGHNTLYWYLQNLGQGPELLIRYENEEAVDDSQLPKDRFSAERLKGVDSTLKIQPAELGDSAVYLCASSLVEGVRRGYTFGSGTRLTVV.

The chain uses TRBV30 and TRBJ2-7; TRBD2 matches 7 bases. The germline V gene has CDR1 GTSNPN and CDR2 SVGIG (reference sequence). The junction had 4 bases not matched to a gene; V was cut back by 5 bases and J by 0 bases. CDR3 size: 13 residues. The CDR3 DNA follows: TGTGCCTGGGATAGCGGGTACTCCTACGAGCAGTACTTC. This codes for CAWDSGYSYEQYF.

This clone turned up a few times. V and J are TRBV6-8 and TRBJ1-1, with 11 bases that match TRBD1. The J segment lost 4 bases and the V segment lost 10 bases, leaving 8 bases of the junction unmatched. The V gene's germline CDR1 is MNHGY and CDR2 SAAAGT. The CDR3 is 14 residues long. The CDR3, as DNA: TGTGCCATCAGCTCCGGGACAGGGGGCACTGAAGCTTTCTTT. Its translation is CAISSGTGGTEAFF.

This clone was counted a single time. CDR3 bases: TGTGCCAGCAGATCAGGGAGTCATGGCTACACCTTC. Translation gives CASRSGSHGYTF. The chain has TRBV28 and TRBJ1-2, with D tentatively TRBD1 (5 bases). Germline-derived CDR1 and CDR2 are MDHEN and SYDVKM. The ends were cut back, 6 bases at V and 6 bases at J, with 11 bases in the middle. CDR3 size: 12 residues.

In nucleotides, the CDR3 is TGTGCCAGCTCACCATCCGAACTCCAGCCCCAGCATTTT. This translates into CASSPSELQPQHF. The chain links TRBV18 to TRBJ1-5; no firm D call. The CDR3 has 13 amino acids. Germline CDR1 KGHSH, CDR2 LQKENI. Trimming took off 2 bases at V and 7 bases at J, with 9 bases between the two ends.

This clone was counted a few times. This chain connects TRBV5-1 to TRBJ2-1, with TRBD2 matching over 10 bases. The CDR3 sequence is 14 residues long. CDR1 and CDR2 from the germline V gene are SGHRS and YFSETQ. The J segment lost 4 bases and the V segment lost 4 bases, leaving 2 bases of the junction unmatched. The CDR3: CASSPSGGYNEQFF. The CDR3 DNA reads as TGCGCCAGCAGCCCTAGCGGGGGTTACAATGAGCAGTTCTTC.

The rearrangement links TRBV16 to TRBJ2-7, with D maybe TRBD1 (6 bases). The germline V and J ends were trimmed by 6 bases and 3 bases, with 15 bases remaining between them. The germline gives CDR1 KGHSY, CDR2 FQNENV. The CDR3 has 14 amino acids. The CDR3 loop reads CASSQRDMDYEQYF. CDR3 sequence (DNA): TGTGCCAGCAGYCAACGGGACATGGACTACGAGCAGTACTTC. The whole variable domain, filled in from reference TRBV16 and TRBJ2-7, reads GEEVAQTPKHLVRGEGQKAKLYCAPIKGHSYVFWYQQVLKNEFKFLISFQNENVFDETGMPKERFSAKCLPNSPCSLEIQATKLEDSAVYFCASSQRDMDYEQYFGPGTRLTVT.

The rearrangement links TRBV28 to TRBJ1-1; D is perhaps TRBD1 (5 bases). From germline, CDR1 is MDHEN and CDR2 SYDVKM. This CDR3 contains 13 residues. Deletions cut 2 bases from V and 4 bases from J, with 8 bases between. The DNA of the CDR3 is TGTGCCAGCAGTTTAGCCGGGGGCACTGAAGCTTTCTTT. Translating it yields CASSLAGGTEAFF.

CDR3 coding DNA: TGTGCCGCTAGGTCGGAAGGGGTCGGATCGGGCGGCTACACCTTC. Protein: CAARSEGVGSGGYTF. The chain uses TRBV19 and TRBJ1-2; the D gene is possibly TRBD1 (5 bases). Trimming took off 11 bases at V and 8 bases at J, with 27 bases between the two ends. The germline V gene encodes CDR1 LNHDA and CDR2 SQIVND (reference sequence). The CDR3 has 15 residues.